The rows below give T cell receptor beta chains drawn from one sample of a study of OX40 agonist ivuxolimab in advanced cancers. Generated by immunoSEQ multiplex PCR, the TCRdb table keeps only in-frame clones and is missing some. This sample has over 80,000 clones, with approximately 91% found just once. The specimen comprised CD4+ or CD8+ T cells sorted from blood, sampled in a trial of the OX40 agonist ivuxolimab. All receptors come from an adult with an advanced solid tumor such as melanoma, head and neck, liver or kidney cancer. CDR3s include the opening cysteine and the closing phenylalanine or tryptophan. A D gene is named only where the DNA matches it firmly. Clone size appears in some rows only: once, few, many, or a class for an expanded clone.

j_call clone_size v_call d_call cdr3_nt cdr3_aa
TRBJ2-5 . TRBV7-2 . TGTGCCAGCAGCTCCCAAGGGGAGACCCAGTACTTC CASSSQGETQYF
TRBJ1-5 . TRBV6-1 . TGTGCCAGCAGTGAAGTTCCCCAGACTCGACAGCCCCAGCATTTT CASSEVPQTRQPQHF
TRBJ2-2 . TRBV6-5 TRBD2 TGTGCCACCTTAGCGGGAGGGTTAACCGGGGAGCTGTTTTTT CATLAGGLTGELFF
TRBJ2-3 once TRBV6-5 . TGTGCCAGCAGTTACTCGGTCGCAGATACGCAGTATTTT CASSYSVADTQYF
TRBJ2-1 once TRBV30 TRBD2 TGTGCCTGGAGCGAAGGTAGCGGGAGTCGGAATGAGCAGTTCTTC CAWSEGSGSRNEQFF
TRBJ2-7 once TRBV7-8 . TGTGCCAGCAGCCCTACACCTGGGGTTACCTACGAGCAGTACTTC CASSPTPGVTYEQYF
TRBJ2-1 . TRBV7-2 . TGTGCCAGCAGCTTAGGTAGGGGGGCCTACAATGAGCAGTTCTTC CASSLGRGAYNEQFF
TRBJ1-5 . TRBV28 . TGTGCCAGCAGTCCGAAACACAATCAGCCCCAGCATTTT CASSPKHNQPQHF
TRBJ1-1 . TRBV27 TRBD1 TGTGCCAGCAGTTCGACAGGGCTCAGGAACACTGAAGCTTTCTTT CASSSTGLRNTEAFF
TRBJ2-6 . TRBV19 . TGTGCCAGTAGTGGAAGTGGGGCCAACGTCCTGACTTTC CASSGSGANVLTF
TRBJ1-1 . TRBV27 . TGTGCCAGCAGTGCGAGTCTGAACACTGAAGCTTTCTTT CASSASLNTEAFF
TRBJ1-1 . TRBV18 . TGTGCCAGCTCCCCCGCGAATGCGGGGAACACTGAAGCTTTCTTT CASSPANAGNTEAFF
TRBJ2-5 . TRBV14 TRBD2 TGTGCCAGCAGCCACGGGACTAGCGGGGTCTTGGTACAAGAGACCCAGTACTTC CASSHGTSGVLVQETQYF
TRBJ2-1 . TRBV5-4 . TGTGCCAGCAGCTTGGGGGGGCGAAGCAATGAGCAGTTCTTC CASSLGGRSNEQFF
TRBJ1-5 . TRBV7-2 TRBD1 TGTGCCAGCACCAGGGACAGGGGAGGCCAGCCCCAGCATTTT CASTRDRGGQPQHF
TRBJ1-2 . TRBV4-1 . TGCGCCAGCAGCCAAGATCCCCAGGGAGAGTATGGCTACACCTTC CASSQDPQGEYGYTF
TRBJ1-1 once TRBV5-4 TRBD1 TGTGCCAGCAGCTTGTCAGGGGGAGATCGGGAAGCTTTCTTT CASSLSGGDREAFF
TRBJ1-2 . TRBV7-8 . TGTGCCAGCAGCCCAGTAGGGCACCCGGCGACAGATGGCTACACCTTC CASSPVGHPATDGYTF
TRBJ1-3 . TRBV11-1 . TGTGCCAGCAGCTACCCATCTGGAAACACCATATATTTT CASSYPSGNTIYF
TRBJ2-2 . TRBV28 . TGTGCCAGCAGTTTTGGGGGGAACACCGGGGAGCTGTTTTTT CASSFGGNTGELFF
TRBJ1-5 . TRBV28 . TGTGCCAGCAGTCCTAGGGGTCTGGGCAATCAGCCCCAGCATTTT CASSPRGLGNQPQHF
TRBJ2-5 . TRBV6-5 . TGTGCCAGCAGTTACAACGACAGGGCCGCGGGGGAGACCCAGTACTTC CASSYNDRAAGETQYF
TRBJ1-5 . TRBV6-5 TRBD1 TGTGCCAGCAGTTACTCGTGGACAGGATCGCAGCCCCAGCATTTT CASSYSWTGSQPQHF
TRBJ2-6 . TRBV19 TRBD1 TGTGCCAGTAGTGTACAGGGGATGGCCGGGGCCAACGTCCTGACTTTC CASSVQGMAGANVLTF
TRBJ1-1 . TRBV5-1 . TGCGCCAGCAGCCTAGAAGCAGCCACTGAAGCTTTCTTT CASSLEAATEAFF
TRBJ2-1 . TRBV4-1 . TGCGCCAGCAGCCAAGATTTCAGCGAGAAGAGGGGTGAGCAGTTCTTC CASSQDFSEKRGEQFF
TRBJ1-4 . TRBV7-8 . TGTGCCAGCAGCTTAGGGACATTGGCTAATGAAAAACTGTTTTTT CASSLGTLANEKLFF
TRBJ1-1 . TRBV4-1 TRBD1 TGCGCCAGCAGCCAAGCCTACAGGGGAGTCACTGAAGCTTTCTTT CASSQAYRGVTEAFF
TRBJ2-7 . TRBV29-1 . TGCAGCGTACTTCCCGGCAGCCCCTGGGGGGAGCAGTACTTC CSVLPGSPWGEQYF
TRBJ1-4 . TRBV30 . TGTGCCTGGAGTAAGGGGCCCGGTGAAAAACTGTTTTTT CAWSKGPGEKLFF
TRBJ1-2 few TRBV5-6 . TGTGCCAGCAGCGGACAAGGGGGAGGCTATGGCTACACCTTC CASSGQGGGYGYTF
TRBJ1-1 . TRBV7-9 . TGTGCCAGCAGCTTCTCCCTATTGGAGGGTACTGAAGCTTTCTTT CASSFSLLEGTEAFF
TRBJ1-1 . TRBV30 . TGTGCCTGGAGTGAAGGGAACACTGAAGCTTTCTTT CAWSEGNTEAFF
TRBJ2-3 once TRBV6-5 . TGTGCCAGCAGGCTGGCAGGCGATACGCAGTATTTT CASRLAGDTQYF
TRBJ2-5 . TRBV5-1 . TGCGCCAGCAGCCCCCAAAATATGCCCCAGTACTTC CASSPQNMPQYF
TRBJ2-2 few TRBV5-1 . TGCGCCAGCAGCTTCAGGACTGAAAACGGGGAGCTGTTTTTT CASSFRTENGELFF
TRBJ2-7 . TRBV7-9 . TGTGCCAGCAGCTTATCCAGGGAGGAGCAGTACTTC CASSLSREEQYF
TRBJ1-4 once TRBV10-3 . TGTGCCATCAGAGGCCAGACAACTAATGAAAAACTGTTTTTT CAIRGQTTNEKLFF
TRBJ1-5 . TRBV7-2 . TGTGCCAGCAGCTTAGCGGGGGGGCAGCCCCAGCATTTT CASSLAGGQPQHF
TRBJ2-5 . TRBV5-1 . TGCGCCAGCAGCTCCCGGGGCCTCAGGGAGACCCAGTACTTC CASSSRGLRETQYF